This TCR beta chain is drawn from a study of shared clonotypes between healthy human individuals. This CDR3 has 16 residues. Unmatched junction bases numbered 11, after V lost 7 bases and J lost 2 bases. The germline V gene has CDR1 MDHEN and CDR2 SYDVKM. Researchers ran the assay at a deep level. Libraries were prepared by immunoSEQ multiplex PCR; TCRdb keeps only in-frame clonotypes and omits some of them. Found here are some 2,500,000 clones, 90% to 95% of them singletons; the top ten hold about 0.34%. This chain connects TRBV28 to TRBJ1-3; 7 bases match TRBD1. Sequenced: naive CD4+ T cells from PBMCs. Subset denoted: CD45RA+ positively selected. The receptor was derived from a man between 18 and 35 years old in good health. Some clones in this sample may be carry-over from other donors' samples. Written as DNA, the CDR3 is TGTGCCAGCAACGAACTAACAGGGGCGGCTGGAAACACCATATATTTT. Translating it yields CASNELTGAAGNTIYF.